The following is a TCR beta chain sequence with its context. Sequencing used immunoSEQ multiplex PCR; TCRdb keeps in-frame clones, though not all of them. The table has about 480,000 clones, roughly nine tenths seen once. The data are from a study of Ad26.COV2.S vaccination and SARS-CoV-2 variants. Whole-study context: Enrolled in COV1001, the donor was in the Ad26.COV2.S trial arm, which received the vaccine.

The V end lost 4 bases, the J end lost 7 bases, and 17 bases lay between the germline ends. CDR3 size: 14 residues. Per the germline V gene, CDR1 is SGHNT and CDR2 is YYREEE (reference sequence). Treatment in this sample: roughly 18 received Ad26.COV2.S at low or high dose, single or two shots; roughly 5 received placebo; per-sample allocation not given. Sampling was performed 63 days after the first vaccine or placebo injection. The sequence came from a person aged 18-65 years who received the Ad26.COV2.S COVID-19 vaccine or a placebo. The sequenced sample was peripheral blood, obtained in a trial of Ad26.COV2.S vaccine versus placebo. J is TRBJ1-1 and V is TRBV5-4; D might be TRBD1 (6 bases). The CDR3 DNA follows: TGTGCCAGCAGCGGCGGCGGACAGTCCCGTGAAGCTTTCTTT. Translated, it gives CASSGGGQSREAFF.